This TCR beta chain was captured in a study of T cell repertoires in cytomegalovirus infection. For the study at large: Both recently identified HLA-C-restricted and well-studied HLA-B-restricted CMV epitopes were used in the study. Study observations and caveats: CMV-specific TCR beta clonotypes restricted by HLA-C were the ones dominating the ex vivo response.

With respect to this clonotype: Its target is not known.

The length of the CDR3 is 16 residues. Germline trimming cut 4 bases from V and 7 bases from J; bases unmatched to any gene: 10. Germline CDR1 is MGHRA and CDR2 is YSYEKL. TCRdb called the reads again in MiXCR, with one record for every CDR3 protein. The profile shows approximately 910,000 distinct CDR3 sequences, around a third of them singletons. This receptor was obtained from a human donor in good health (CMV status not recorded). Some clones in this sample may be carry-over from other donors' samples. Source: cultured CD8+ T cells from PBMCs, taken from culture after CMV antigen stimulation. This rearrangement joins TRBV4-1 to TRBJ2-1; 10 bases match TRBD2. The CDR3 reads CASSPIGASGGNEQFF. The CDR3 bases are TGCGCCAGCAGCCCGATCGGAGCTAGCGGGGGTAATGAGCAGTTCTTC.